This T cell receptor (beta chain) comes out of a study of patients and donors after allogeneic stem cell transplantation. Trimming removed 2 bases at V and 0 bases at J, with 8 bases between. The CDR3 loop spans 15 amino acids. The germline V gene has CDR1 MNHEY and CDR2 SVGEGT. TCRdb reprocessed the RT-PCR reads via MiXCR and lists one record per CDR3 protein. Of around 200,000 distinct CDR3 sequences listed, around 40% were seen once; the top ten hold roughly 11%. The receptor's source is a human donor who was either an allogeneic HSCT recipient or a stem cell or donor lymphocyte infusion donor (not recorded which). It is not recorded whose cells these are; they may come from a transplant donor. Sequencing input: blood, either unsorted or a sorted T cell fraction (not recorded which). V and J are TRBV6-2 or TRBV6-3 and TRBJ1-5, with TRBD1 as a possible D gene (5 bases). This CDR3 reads CASSYEGISNQPQHF. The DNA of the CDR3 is TGTGCCAGCAGTTACGAGGGGATTAGCAATCAGCCCCAGCATTTT.